This record looks at one TCR beta chain sequence and its context. The germline V and J ends were trimmed by 2 bases and 4 bases, with 9 bases remaining between them. Germline CDR1 WSHSY, CDR2 SAAADI. The CDR3 covers 14 residues. This entry belongs to a study of blood T cell repertoires in COVID-19. Assay: immunoSEQ multiplex PCR; the TCRdb copy retains only in-frame clones and omits some. The table shows some 290,000 clones, with less than 85% occurring only once. The chain recombines TRBV10-2 with TRBJ1-3; D perhaps matches TRBD1 (5 bases). Sequencing was carried out using peripheral blood. This receptor was obtained from a man between 60 and 75 years old who had recovered from COVID-19. CDR3 loop: CASSEQGGGNTIYF. The CDR3 bases are TGCGCCAGCAGTGAGCAGGGAGGGGGAAACACCATATATTTT.